These 2 T cell receptor beta chains came from one sample sequenced in a study of CD8+ T cells in alopecia areata. Following extraction, RNA underwent reverse transcription to cDNA, which served as the sequencing template. Assay: immunoSEQ multiplex PCR; the TCRdb copy retains only in-frame clones and omits some. The data contain under 250,000 clones, 57% of them singletons. The sequencing used CD4+ T cells sorted from blood, collected at week 0. The receptor source for this set is a human donor with alopecia areata.

This clone appeared a few times. This sequence joins TRBV7-8 and TRBJ1-2; perhaps TRBD1 as D (5 bases). CDR1 is SGHVS and CDR2 is FQNEAQ in the germline V gene. The length of the CDR3 is 15 residues. The germline V and J ends were trimmed by 3 bases and 3 bases, with 14 bases remaining between them. DNA of the CDR3: TGTGCCAGCAGCTTGGGGGTGGGCAGAGACTATGGCTACACCTTC. It encodes CASSLGVGRDYGYTF.

This rearrangement joins TRBV5-1 to TRBJ2-7; D is perhaps TRBD1 (6 bases). The CDR3 loop spans 15 amino acids. The V gene lost 1 base and the J gene lost 0 bases, with 11 bases spanning the gap. Germline V CDR1 and CDR2: SGHRS, YFSETQ. CDR3 sequence (DNA): TGCGCCAGCAGCTTGACCGGGACAAGCTCCTACGAGCAGTACTTC. The encoded protein is CASSLTGTSSYEQYF. The variable domain in full, with the rest retrieved from reference TRBV5-1 and TRBJ2-7, is KAGVTQTPRYLIKTRGQQVTLSCSPISGHRSVSWYQQTPGQGLQFLFEYFSETQRNKGNFPGRFSGRQFSNSRSEMNVSTLELGDSALYLCASSLTGTSSYEQYFGPGTRLTVT.